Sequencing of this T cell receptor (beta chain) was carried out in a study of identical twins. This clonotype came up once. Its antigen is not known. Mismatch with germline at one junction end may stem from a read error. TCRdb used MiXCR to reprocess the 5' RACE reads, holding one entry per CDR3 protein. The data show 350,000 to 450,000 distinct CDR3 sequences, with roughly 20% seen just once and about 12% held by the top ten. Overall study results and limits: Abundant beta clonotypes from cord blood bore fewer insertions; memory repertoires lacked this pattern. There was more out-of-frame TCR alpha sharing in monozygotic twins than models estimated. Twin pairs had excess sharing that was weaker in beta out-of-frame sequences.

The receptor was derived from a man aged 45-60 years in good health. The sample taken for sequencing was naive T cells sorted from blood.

For the CDR3, the DNA is TGTGCCACCGGGGACGGGACTAACTGTGGCTACACCTTC. Translating it yields CATGDGTNCGYTF. The rearrangement joins TRBV10-3 to TRBJ1-2, with a weak D call TRBD1 (5 bases). CDR3 length: 13 residues. The germline V gene has CDR1 ENHRY and CDR2 SYGVKD.